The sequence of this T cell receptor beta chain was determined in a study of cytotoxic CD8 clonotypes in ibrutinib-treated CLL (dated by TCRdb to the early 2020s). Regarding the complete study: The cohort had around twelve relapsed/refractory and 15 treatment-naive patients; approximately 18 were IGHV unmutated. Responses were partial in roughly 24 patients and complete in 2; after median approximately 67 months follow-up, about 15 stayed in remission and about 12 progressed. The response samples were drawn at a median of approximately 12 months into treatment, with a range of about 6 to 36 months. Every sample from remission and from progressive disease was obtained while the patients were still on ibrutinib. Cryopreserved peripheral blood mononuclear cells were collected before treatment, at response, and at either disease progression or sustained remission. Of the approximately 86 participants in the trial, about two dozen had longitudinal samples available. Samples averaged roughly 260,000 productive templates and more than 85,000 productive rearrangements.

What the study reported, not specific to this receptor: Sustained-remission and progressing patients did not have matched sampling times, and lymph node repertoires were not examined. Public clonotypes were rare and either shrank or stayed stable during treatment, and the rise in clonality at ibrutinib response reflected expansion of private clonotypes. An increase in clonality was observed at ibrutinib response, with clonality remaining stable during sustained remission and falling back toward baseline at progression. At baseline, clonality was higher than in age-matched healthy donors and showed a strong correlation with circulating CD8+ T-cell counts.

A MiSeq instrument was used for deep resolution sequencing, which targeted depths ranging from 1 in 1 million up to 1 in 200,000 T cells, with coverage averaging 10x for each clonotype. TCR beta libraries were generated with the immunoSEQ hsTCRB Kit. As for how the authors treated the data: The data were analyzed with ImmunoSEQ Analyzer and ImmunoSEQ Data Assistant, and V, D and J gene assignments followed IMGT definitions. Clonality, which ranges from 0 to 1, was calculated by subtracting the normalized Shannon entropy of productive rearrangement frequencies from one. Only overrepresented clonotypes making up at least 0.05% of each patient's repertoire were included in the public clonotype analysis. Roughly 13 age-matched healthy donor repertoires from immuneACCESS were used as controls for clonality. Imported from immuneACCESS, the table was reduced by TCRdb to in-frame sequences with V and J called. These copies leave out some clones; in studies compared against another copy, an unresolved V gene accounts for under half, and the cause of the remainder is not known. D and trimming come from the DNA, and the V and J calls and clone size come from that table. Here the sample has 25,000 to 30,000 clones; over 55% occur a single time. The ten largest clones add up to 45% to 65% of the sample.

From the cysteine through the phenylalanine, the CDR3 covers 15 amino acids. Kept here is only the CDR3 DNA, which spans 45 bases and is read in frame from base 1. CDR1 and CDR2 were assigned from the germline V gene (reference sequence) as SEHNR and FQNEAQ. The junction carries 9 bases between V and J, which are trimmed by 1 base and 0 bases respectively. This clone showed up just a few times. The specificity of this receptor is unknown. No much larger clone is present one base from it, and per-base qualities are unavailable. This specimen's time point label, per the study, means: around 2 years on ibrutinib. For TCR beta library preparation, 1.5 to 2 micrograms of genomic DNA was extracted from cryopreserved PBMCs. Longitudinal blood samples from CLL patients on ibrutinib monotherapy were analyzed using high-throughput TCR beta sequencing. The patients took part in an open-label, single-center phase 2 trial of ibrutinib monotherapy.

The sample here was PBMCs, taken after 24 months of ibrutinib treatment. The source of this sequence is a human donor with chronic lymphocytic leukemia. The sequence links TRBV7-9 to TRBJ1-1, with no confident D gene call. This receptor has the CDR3 CASSLVAGLNTEAFF. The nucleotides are TGTGCCAGCAGCTTAGTAGCGGGCTTGAACACTGAAGCTTTCTTT.